What follows are 32 T cell receptor beta chains derived from one specimen sequenced in a study of Ad26.COV2.S vaccination and SARS-CoV-2 variants. TCRdb's copy holds only in-frame clones and misses some; the assay was immunoSEQ multiplex PCR. Counted here are under 500,000 clones, roughly 90% occurring once; the ten biggest clones make up around 1.7%. Treatment noted: some 19 received Ad26.COV2.S at low or high dose, single or two shots; several received placebo; per-sample allocation not given. Sampling occurred on day 63 after the first vaccine or placebo injection. Specimen: peripheral blood, collected in a trial of Ad26.COV2.S vaccine versus placebo. The receptors here all came from a person between 18 and 65 years old who received the Ad26.COV2.S COVID-19 vaccine or a placebo.

This clone was counted between two and nine times. The gene calls are TRBV19 and TRBJ1-6; D remains ambiguous. The ends were cut back, 5 bases at V and 9 bases at J, with 11 bases in the middle. The germline CDR1 and CDR2 sequences are LNHDA and SQIVND (reference sequence). The CDR3 is 13 residues long. The CDR3 DNA reads TGTGCCAGTAGTCCTCTACTCGGTTCACCCCTCCACTTT. Encoded protein: CASSPLLGSPLHF. Based on the CDR3 plus reference TRBV19 and TRBJ1-6, the full variable domain is DGGITQSPKYLFRKEGQNVTLSCEQNLNHDAMYWYRQDPGQGLRLIYYSQIVNDFQKGDIAEGYSVSREKKESFPLTVTSAQKNPTAFYLCASSPLLGSPLHFGNGTRLTVT.

The genes are TRBV18 and TRBJ2-1, with D possibly being TRBD1 (5 bases). V was shortened by 2 bases and J by 4 bases, with 15 bases between the two germline ends. Looked up from germline, CDR1 is KGHSH and CDR2 is LQKENI. The CDR3 consists of 16 residues. The DNA for the CDR3 is TGTGCCAGCTCACCATTTTTAGGGGAAGTATACAATGAGCAGTTCTTC. Translating gives CASSPFLGEVYNEQFF.

This chain links TRBV4-1 with TRBJ2-1; 10 bases are a match to TRBD2. The germline CDR1 and CDR2 sequences are MGHRA and YSYEKL. The CDR3 covers 17 residues. The ends lost 0 bases at V and 4 bases at J; junction bases unmatched: 6. This CDR3 reads CASSQDRTSGLYNEQFF. The CDR3 coding sequence is TGCGCCAGCAGCCAAGACCGGACTAGCGGCCTTTACAATGAGCAGTTCTTC.

V and J are TRBV28 and TRBJ1-5; 10 nucleotides align to TRBD1. The V gene's germline CDR1 is MDHEN and CDR2 SYDVKM. The CDR3 is 16 amino acids. V was pared by 6 bases and J by 4 bases, with 9 bases of the junction left unmatched. The CDR3 region has the DNA TGTGCCAGCAGGCGGGACAGGGGAAACTGGAATCAGCCCCAGCATTTT. It translates to CASRRDRGNWNQPQHF.

The rearrangement joins TRBV18 to TRBJ2-1, with 9 bases matching TRBD1. Germline V gene sequence: CDR1 KGHSH, CDR2 LQKENI. CDR3 size: 15 residues. V gave up 3 bases and J gave up 3 bases; unmatched junction bases: 3. In nucleotides, the CDR3 is TGTGCCAGCTCACCGGGACAGGGTATCTACAATGAGCAGTTCTTC. This encodes CASSPGQGIYNEQFF.

DNA of the CDR3: TGTGCCAGCAGTCTACAGGGTCCCTATGGCTACACCTTC. This translates into CASSLQGPYGYTF. V and J are TRBV12-3 or TRBV12-4 and TRBJ1-2; possibly TRBD1 for D (6 bases). The CDR3 loop spans 13 amino acids. V dropped 5 bases and J dropped 4 bases, with 11 bases sitting between them.

The rearrangement links TRBV4-1 to TRBJ2-4, with 10 bases lining up with TRBD1. J lost 6 bases, V lost 2 bases, and 4 bases had no gene match. The CDR3 runs to 15 residues. Germline-derived CDR1 and CDR2 are MGHRA and YSYEKL. This CDR3 is CASSQSWDRGNIQYF. The CDR3 DNA follows: TGCGCCAGCAGCCAATCGTGGGACAGGGGAAACATTCAGTACTTC.

The chain is built from TRBV6-2 or TRBV6-3 and TRBJ2-5; 10 bases fit TRBD1. J gave up 1 base and V 2 bases, and 4 bases lay outside the gene matches. The length of the CDR3 is 16 residues. CDR1 and CDR2 (germline): MNHEY, SVGEGT. The CDR3 DNA follows: TGTGCCAGCAGTTACCGACGGACAGGGGGCCAAGAGACCCAGTACTTC. Encoded protein: CASSYRRTGGQETQYF.

The genes are TRBV10-2 and TRBJ2-7; perhaps TRBD1 as D (6 bases). The germline V gene encodes CDR1 WSHSY and CDR2 SAAADI. V was shortened by 6 bases and J by 1 base, with 13 bases between the two germline ends. The CDR3 has 14 amino acids. The CDR3 loop reads CASRRTVDSYEQYF. CDR3 DNA sequence: TGCGCCAGCAGGAGGACAGTCGATTCCTACGAGCAGTACTTC.

This sequence joins TRBV10-2 and TRBJ2-6; D tentatively fits TRBD1 or TRBD2 (5 bases each). Germline V CDR1 and CDR2: WSHSY, SAAADI. The length of the CDR3 is 19 residues. Trimming removed 2 bases from V and 4 bases from J, with 21 bases in between. The CDR3 region is CASSESPGTGKWGANVLTF. CDR3 DNA: TGCGCCAGCAGTGAGAGTCCCGGGACCGGGAAGTGGGGGGCCAACGTCCTGACTTTC.

This chain uses TRBV27 with TRBJ1-4; D is perhaps TRBD1 (6 bases). Germline values: CDR1 MNHEY, CDR2 SMNVEV (reference sequence). The CDR3 has 15 residues. Trimming removed 1 base from V and 2 bases from J, with 8 bases in between. The CDR3, as DNA: TGTGCCAGCAGTTTATGGGGGGGCACTAATGAAAAACTGTTTTTT. This gives the protein CASSLWGGTNEKLFF.

The V call is TRBV7-6, the J call TRBJ1-4, with D unclear. The germline V gene has CDR1 SGHVS and CDR2 FNYEAQ. Trimming pared 2 bases from V and 8 bases from J, leaving 18 bases between. CDR3 length: 16 amino acids. CDR3 region: CASSLSRPGGYEKLFF. The DNA for the CDR3 is TGTGCCAGCAGCTTAAGCCGACCCGGAGGGTACGAAAAACTGTTTTTT.

The chain uses TRBV7-9 and TRBJ2-4, with 8 bases fitting TRBD2. Germline V gene lookup returns CDR1 SEHNR and CDR2 FQNEAQ (reference sequence). V gave up 5 bases and J gave up 0 bases; unmatched junction bases: 12. The CDR3 totals 18 residues. The CDR3 sequence is CASSRSAGGDLAKNIQYF. CDR3 in DNA: TGTGCCAGCAGCCGTAGCGCGGGGGGAGACCTAGCCAAAAACATTCAGTACTTC.

The chain recombines TRBV14 with TRBJ2-3; D is possibly TRBD2 (5 bases). CDR1 and CDR2 from the germline V gene are SGHDN and FVKESK. Trimming took 1 base from V and 6 from J, leaving 11 bases between them. CDR3 length: 14 residues. The CDR3 sequence: CASSQGLGMDTQYF. As DNA, the CDR3 is TGTGCCAGCAGCCAAGGACTCGGGATGGATACGCAGTATTTT.

This chain links TRBV24-1 with TRBJ1-4, with 8 nucleotides matching TRBD1. The V gene end was trimmed by 7 bases and the J gene end by 6 bases; junction bases not matched to a gene: 9. Germline CDR1 reads KGHDR; CDR2 reads SFDVKD. The CDR3 loop spans 15 amino acids. In DNA, the CDR3 is TGTGCCACCAGCGATACAGGGGGTCTGGATGAAAAACTGTTTTTT. It translates to CATSDTGGLDEKLFF.

The V call is TRBV18, the J call TRBJ1-1, with 7 nucleotides matching TRBD1. The germline V gene has CDR1 KGHSH and CDR2 LQKENI. There are 16 residues in the CDR3. V was pared by 3 bases and J by 0 bases, with 7 bases of the junction left unmatched. The CDR3 sequence is CASSPTRTGMNTEAFF. CDR3 coding DNA: TGTGCCAGCTCACCCACCAGGACAGGAATGAACACTGAAGCTTTCTTT.

The chain has TRBV18 and TRBJ2-7, with D possibly matching TRBD2 (5 bases). From germline, CDR1 is KGHSH and CDR2 LQKENI. Trimming removed 4 bases at V and 2 bases at J, with 9 bases between. The CDR3 is 13 residues long. The CDR3 here is CASSQLVTYEQYF. DNA of the CDR3: TGTGCCAGCTCACAACTAGTTACCTACGAGCAGTACTTC.

The J gene is TRBJ1-2, the V gene TRBV9; tentatively, D is TRBD1 (6 bases). The CDR3 runs to 14 residues. Looked up from germline, CDR1 is SGDLS and CDR2 is YYNGEE. V dropped 4 bases and J dropped 7 bases, with 17 bases sitting between them. CDR3 sequence reads: CASSPLQGMVGYTF. The CDR3 DNA is TGTGCCAGCAGCCCTCTGCAGGGGATGGTTGGCTACACCTTC.

The chain links TRBV6-5 to TRBJ1-1; D unresolved. The germline CDR1 and CDR2 sequences are MNHEY and SVGAGI. The length of the CDR3 is 14 residues. V was clipped by 0 bases and J by 1 base, with 6 bases between them. CDR3 sequence: CASSYSPGNTEAFF. The CDR3 bases are TGTGCCAGCAGTTACTCCCCAGGGAACACTGAAGCTTTCTTT.

V usage is TRBV27 and J usage is TRBJ1-4, with 7 nucleotides matching TRBD1. V lost 10 bases to trimming and J lost 0 bases; unmatched junction nucleotides: 2. The CDR3 spans 13 residues. Germline lookup yields CDR1 MNHEY and CDR2 SMNVEV (reference sequence). The CDR3 DNA follows: TGTGCCAAAGGGGGCTCAACTAATGAAAAACTGTTTTTT. Translation gives CAKGGSTNEKLFF.

The chain recombines TRBV5-1 with TRBJ2-1; the D gene is possibly TRBD1 (5 bases). The germline V gene has CDR1 SGHRS and CDR2 YFSETQ. Between the trimmed V and J ends, which lost 0 bases and 6 bases, there was a span of 13 bases. The CDR3 spans 15 residues. The CDR3 here is CASSLGTKGPNEQFF. DNA for the CDR3: TGCGCCAGCAGCTTGGGTACCAAGGGGCCCAATGAGCAGTTCTTC.

The chain links TRBV5-6 to TRBJ2-7; 7 bases align to TRBD1. CDR1 is SGHDT, CDR2 YYEEEE, per germline. Trimming at V came to 2 bases and at J to 3 bases, leaving 5 bases not matched to a gene. The CDR3 runs to 14 residues. CDR3 loop: CASSLRGRNYEQYF. CDR3 sequence (DNA): TGTGCCAGCAGCTTAAGGGGGCGGAACTACGAGCAGTACTTC.

This clone came up a few times. The chain is built from TRBV7-2 and TRBJ2-7; 7 nucleotides line up with TRBD1. The ends lost 2 bases at V and 4 bases at J; junction bases unmatched: 11. Germline V gene lookup returns CDR1 SGHTA and CDR2 FQGNSA. CDR3 length: 16 amino acids. This CDR3 reads CASSLLPGQPGYEQYF. The DNA for the CDR3 is TGTGCCAGCAGCTTATTGCCGGGACAGCCTGGTTACGAGCAGTACTTC. The entire variable domain, with the rest obtained from reference TRBV7-2 and TRBJ2-7, is as follows: GAGVSQSPSNKVTEKGKDVELRCDPISGHTALYWYRQSLGQGLEFLIYFQGNSAPDKSGLPSDRFSAERTGGSVSTLTIQRTQQEDSAVYLCASSLLPGQPGYEQYFGPGTRLTVT.

The J gene is TRBJ2-7, the V gene TRBV30, with a tentative D call TRBD2 (5 bases). Germline V gives CDR1 GTSNPN, CDR2 SVGIG (reference sequence). CDR3 length: 14 amino acids. V was trimmed by 0 bases and J by 0 bases, leaving 9 bases between them. The CDR3 coding sequence is TGTGCCTGGAGTGTAGGGCTAGCCTCCTACGAGCAGTACTTC. It encodes CAWSVGLASYEQYF.

The chain links TRBV6-5 to TRBJ2-5; tentative D call: TRBD2 (6 bases). The CDR3 loop spans 13 amino acids. Germline V gene sequence: CDR1 MNHEY, CDR2 SVGAGI. V dropped 7 bases and J dropped 5 bases, with 14 bases sitting between them. The CDR3 loop reads CASTPPGRETQYF. In DNA form, the CDR3 reads TGTGCCAGCACCCCCCCAGGGAGGGAGACCCAGTACTTC.

The chain uses TRBV27 and TRBJ1-1; 9 bases match TRBD1. The germline gives CDR1 MNHEY, CDR2 SMNVEV (reference sequence). V lost 6 bases, J lost 3 bases, and 5 bases stayed unmatched. There are 14 residues in the CDR3. The CDR3, as DNA: TGTGCCAGCAGCAAGGACAGGGGTCACACTGAAGCTTTCTTT. Amino acids: CASSKDRGHTEAFF.

The chain couples TRBV6-5 to TRBJ1-5; 7 nucleotides line up with TRBD1. The V gene end was trimmed by 6 bases and the J gene end by 0 bases; junction bases not matched to a gene: 5. This CDR3 spans 15 amino acids. Germline V CDR1 and CDR2: MNHEY, SVGAGI. CDR3 nucleotides: TGTGCCAGCAGAGGGACAGCCGGTAGCAATCAGCCCCAGCATTTT. As protein: CASRGTAGSNQPQHF.

This clone was counted a single time. This chain uses TRBV18 with TRBJ2-6; no clear D. The germline V and J ends were trimmed by 1 base and 0 bases, with 10 bases remaining between them. The germline V gene encodes CDR1 KGHSH and CDR2 LQKENI. The CDR3 is 17 residues long. The CDR3 DNA sequence: TGTGCCAGCTCACCACTCACAGCTGGCTCTGGGGCCAACGTCCTGACTTTC. This translates into CASSPLTAGSGANVLTF.

This clone was detected once. The V call is TRBV18, the J call TRBJ2-1, with D perhaps being TRBD1 or TRBD2 (5 bases each). The CDR3 spans 14 residues. V was shortened by 3 bases and J by 4 bases, with 10 bases between the two germline ends. Germline loops: CDR1 KGHSH, CDR2 LQKENI. CDR3 loop: CASSPGADYNEQFF. In nucleotides, the CDR3 is TGTGCCAGCTCACCCGGGGCCGATTACAATGAGCAGTTCTTC. Based on the CDR3 plus reference TRBV18 and TRBJ2-1, the full variable domain is NAGVMQNPRHLVRRRGQEARLRCSPMKGHSHVYWYRQLPEEGLKFMVYLQKENIIDESGMPKERFSAEFPKEGPSILRIQQVVRGDSAAYFCASSPGADYNEQFFGPGTRLTVL.

The V and J genes are TRBV15 and TRBJ2-1; D ambiguous. Trimming cost V 4 bases and J 1 base, with 5 bases left between them. CDR3 length: 13 residues. Per germline, CDR1 LNHNV and CDR2 YYDKDF (reference sequence). CDR3 sequence: CATSNWSYNEQFF. For the CDR3, the DNA is TGTGCCACCAGCAACTGGTCCTACAATGAGCAGTTCTTC.

The chain joins TRBV4-3 to TRBJ2-7; 10 bases match TRBD1. Germline-derived CDR1 and CDR2 are LGHNA and YSLEER. There are 16 residues in the CDR3. With 3 bases clipped from V and 6 bases from J, the junction kept 11 bases outside the gene matches. DNA of the CDR3: TGCGCCAGCAGCCAGAGCTTGAGAGACAGGGGGCTCGAGCAGTACTTC. This codes for CASSQSLRDRGLEQYF.

The V call is TRBV20-1, the J call TRBJ2-7; 7 nucleotides align to TRBD1. V dropped 3 bases and J dropped 0; count of bases not matched to a gene: 5. The germline gives CDR1 DFQATT, CDR2 SNEGSKA (reference sequence). The CDR3 spans 14 residues. In nucleotides, the CDR3 is TGCAGTGCTAGTGAGAGGGGGCCCTCCTACGAGCAGTACTTC. This sequence encodes CSASERGPSYEQYF.